The clone carrying this T cell receptor beta chain was recorded a few times. Antigen: not known. This specimen belongs to a study of cytomegalovirus exposure and HLA in healthy donors. Whole-study findings and limits: One variant, a missense change in DCLRE1C, was linked in a later analysis to TCR beta V- and J-gene trimming.

This PCR relied on a set of 60 Vbeta primers and 13 Jbeta primers. TCRdb keeps only in-frame clones here, not all; method: immunoSEQ multiplex PCR. The sample has about 90,000 clones, 65% to 85% seen once. The CDR3 has 16 residues. Germline trimming cut 3 bases from V and 0 bases from J; bases unmatched to any gene: 3. Germline V lookup: CDR1 LNHDA, CDR2 SQIVND (reference sequence). The chain employs TRBV19 and TRBJ1-5, with 9 bases aligning to TRBD1. The clonotype was recovered from a man aged 30-40 years in good health and CMV-seronegative. Sequencing was performed on PBMCs. CDR3 nucleotide sequence: TGTGCCAGTAGTATCGACAGGGGGATTAGCAATCAGCCCCAGCATTTT. It is translated as CASSIDRGISNQPQHF.